A selection of T cell receptor beta chains follows, all from one sample in a study of STAT5B mutations in CD4+ large granular lymphocyte leukemia. Clones were read by immunoSEQ multiplex PCR, and TCRdb kept only the in-frame ones, dropping some. The table lists tens of thousands of clones, 85% of them singletons. Sequencing used CD4+ T cells from blood buffy coats. Receptors were obtained from a human donor in good health. Both conserved end residues are part of each CDR3. Fields, in order: clone size, J gene, V gene, D gene, CDR3 DNA, CDR3 protein. The D gene is left open where the match is weak. Size is stated for part of the rows, as once, few or many counts, or as a class when the clone is expanded.

clone size: NA; J gene: TRBJ1-4; V gene: TRBV18; D gene: NA; CDR3 DNA: TGTGCCAGCTCACCCTATGAAGGGTTCGCGACAACTAATGAAAAACTGTTTTTT; CDR3 protein: CASSPYEGFATTNEKLFF
clone size: once; J gene: TRBJ2-5; V gene: TRBV19; D gene: NA; CDR3 DNA: TGTGCCAGTAGTATGCGGGGAGGCGGGCGAGAGACCCAGTACTTC; CDR3 protein: CASSMRGGGRETQYF
clone size: NA; J gene: TRBJ2-5; V gene: TRBV15; D gene: NA; CDR3 DNA: TGTGCCACCAGCAGAGTTGGTAGCGCAGGCCAAGAGACCCAGTACTTC; CDR3 protein: CATSRVGSAGQETQYF
clone size: NA; J gene: TRBJ2-7; V gene: TRBV13; D gene: NA; CDR3 DNA: TGTGCCAGCAGCTCCTCCGGCAGGGTAACCTACGAGCAGTACTTC; CDR3 protein: CASSSSGRVTYEQYF
clone size: NA; J gene: TRBJ2-7; V gene: TRBV11-3; D gene: NA; CDR3 DNA: TGTGCCAGCAGCGTGCGACAGGACCCCTCCTACGAGCAGTACTTC; CDR3 protein: CASSVRQDPSYEQYF
clone size: few; J gene: TRBJ1-1; V gene: TRBV30; D gene: NA; CDR3 DNA: TGTGCCTGGAGTCTCAGGGGAAACACTGAAGCTTTCTTT; CDR3 protein: CAWSLRGNTEAFF
clone size: NA; J gene: TRBJ1-3; V gene: TRBV18; D gene: NA; CDR3 DNA: TGTGCCAGCTCACCACAAGAGGGAAGTGTTGGAAACACCATATATTTT; CDR3 protein: CASSPQEGSVGNTIYF
clone size: NA; J gene: TRBJ2-5; V gene: TRBV10-3; D gene: NA; CDR3 DNA: TGTGCCATCAGTGAGTCTGGCGGGATGGAGACCCAGTACTTC; CDR3 protein: CAISESGGMETQYF
clone size: few; J gene: TRBJ1-5; V gene: TRBV19; D gene: NA; CDR3 DNA: TGTGCCAGTAGTATGGCTGGGAAGATGGATCAGCCCCAGCATTTT; CDR3 protein: CASSMAGKMDQPQHF
clone size: NA; J gene: TRBJ2-1; V gene: TRBV6-1; D gene: TRBD2; CDR3 DNA: TGTGCCAGCAGTTCCCCGGGACTAGGGCGGAATGAGCAGTTCTTC; CDR3 protein: CASSSPGLGRNEQFF
clone size: NA; J gene: TRBJ2-3; V gene: TRBV5-4; D gene: NA; CDR3 DNA: TGTGCCAGCAGCTCGACAGCTCAACCCACAGATACGCAGTATTTT; CDR3 protein: CASSSTAQPTDTQYF
clone size: NA; J gene: TRBJ1-2; V gene: TRBV7-9; D gene: NA; CDR3 DNA: TGTGCCAGCAGCTTGGGACTATCTGGCAGGAAAGGGGGCTACACCTTC; CDR3 protein: CASSLGLSGRKGGYTF
clone size: NA; J gene: TRBJ2-3; V gene: TRBV19; D gene: NA; CDR3 DNA: TGTGCCAGCGCCGCTATGGGTAGGGATACGCAGTATTTT; CDR3 protein: CASAAMGRDTQYF
clone size: NA; J gene: TRBJ2-1; V gene: TRBV11-2; D gene: TRBD2; CDR3 DNA: TGTGCCAGCAGCTTAGGCCTAGCGGCGGGAAATGAGCAGTTCTTC; CDR3 protein: CASSLGLAAGNEQFF
clone size: NA; J gene: TRBJ2-6; V gene: TRBV29-1; D gene: TRBD1; CDR3 DNA: TGCAGCGTTGAAGGGACAGGGCCTGACTCTGGGGCCAACGTCCTGACTTTC; CDR3 protein: CSVEGTGPDSGANVLTF
clone size: once; J gene: TRBJ2-5; V gene: TRBV19; D gene: NA; CDR3 DNA: TGTGCCAGTAGTACAACAGGGCATGGGACCCAGTACTTC; CDR3 protein: CASSTTGHGTQYF
clone size: NA; J gene: TRBJ1-1; V gene: TRBV5-6; D gene: TRBD1; CDR3 DNA: TGTGCCAGCAGCCGCTGGACAGGGGGGCAAGCTTTCTTT; CDR3 protein: CASSRWTGGQAFF
clone size: NA; J gene: TRBJ1-2; V gene: TRBV19; D gene: NA; CDR3 DNA: TGTGCCAGTACCACCGACGGATCTTCCCTAGGCTACACCTTC; CDR3 protein: CASTTDGSSLGYTF
clone size: NA; J gene: TRBJ1-3; V gene: TRBV5-1; D gene: NA; CDR3 DNA: TGCGCCAGCAGCCGGGACGGTATTGACTCTGGAAACACCATATATTTT; CDR3 protein: CASSRDGIDSGNTIYF
clone size: NA; J gene: TRBJ2-7; V gene: TRBV7-2; D gene: TRBD1; CDR3 DNA: TGTGCCAGCAGCCGGGGACAGGAATACGAGCAGTACTTC; CDR3 protein: CASSRGQEYEQYF
clone size: NA; J gene: TRBJ2-5; V gene: TRBV11-3; D gene: TRBD1; CDR3 DNA: TGTGCCAGCAGCCAAGGGACAGAACAAGAGACCCAGTACTTC; CDR3 protein: CASSQGTEQETQYF
clone size: NA; J gene: TRBJ2-7; V gene: TRBV18; D gene: TRBD1; CDR3 DNA: TGTGCCAGCTCACTGACAGGGGAAGGCGAGCAGTACTTC; CDR3 protein: CASSLTGEGEQYF
clone size: NA; J gene: TRBJ1-1; V gene: TRBV11-2; D gene: NA; CDR3 DNA: TGTGCCAGCAGCTTAGCAGGGATCCCCACTGAAGCTTTCTTT; CDR3 protein: CASSLAGIPTEAFF
clone size: NA; J gene: TRBJ2-1; V gene: TRBV5-4; D gene: TRBD2; CDR3 DNA: TGTGCCAGCAGCTTTAGCGGGGGGAAAGAGCAGTTCTTC; CDR3 protein: CASSFSGGKEQFF
clone size: NA; J gene: TRBJ2-7; V gene: TRBV5-4; D gene: NA; CDR3 DNA: TGTGCCAGCAGCTTGTTAGCAGGGTCCTACGAGCAGTACTTC; CDR3 protein: CASSLLAGSYEQYF
clone size: few; J gene: TRBJ1-1; V gene: TRBV9; D gene: NA; CDR3 DNA: TGTGCCAGCAGCCTTAGACTGGGAGCTTTCTTT; CDR3 protein: CASSLRLGAFF
clone size: NA; J gene: TRBJ2-1; V gene: TRBV5-8; D gene: NA; CDR3 DNA: TGTGCCAGCAGCTTAGTACACGGGAGCTCCTACAATGAGCAGTTCTTC; CDR3 protein: CASSLVHGSSYNEQFF
clone size: NA; J gene: TRBJ2-1; V gene: TRBV11-3; D gene: NA; CDR3 DNA: TGTGCCAGCAGCCGACTGGAGCATGAGCAGTTCTTC; CDR3 protein: CASSRLEHEQFF
clone size: NA; J gene: TRBJ2-5; V gene: TRBV5-1; D gene: NA; CDR3 DNA: TGCGCCAGCAGCTTGGGAACAGGGCCAGGAGAGACCCAGTACTTC; CDR3 protein: CASSLGTGPGETQYF
clone size: few; J gene: TRBJ2-2; V gene: TRBV6-5; D gene: NA; CDR3 DNA: TGTGCCAGCAGTACACAGGGCGGGGAGCTGTTTTTT; CDR3 protein: CASSTQGGELFF
clone size: NA; J gene: TRBJ2-3; V gene: TRBV25-1; D gene: TRBD1; CDR3 DNA: TGTGCCAGCAGTGGACAGGGGACAGATACGCAGTATTTT; CDR3 protein: CASSGQGTDTQYF
clone size: NA; J gene: TRBJ2-7; V gene: TRBV5-1; D gene: TRBD1; CDR3 DNA: TGCGCCAGCAGCATACAGGGGAGTACCTACGAGCAGTACTTC; CDR3 protein: CASSIQGSTYEQYF
clone size: NA; J gene: TRBJ1-1; V gene: TRBV4-1; D gene: TRBD1; CDR3 DNA: TGCGCCAGCAGCCTGGTTTCCGGGACAGGGGGCCGGAGGACTGAAGCTTTCTTT; CDR3 protein: CASSLVSGTGGRRTEAFF
clone size: few; J gene: TRBJ1-1; V gene: TRBV9; D gene: NA; CDR3 DNA: TGTGCCAGCAGCGCCGCCCCGGTTTCCACTGAAGCTTTCTTT; CDR3 protein: CASSAAPVSTEAFF
clone size: NA; J gene: TRBJ2-7; V gene: TRBV19; D gene: NA; CDR3 DNA: TGTGCCAGTAGTATTGTCTCGAGCTCCTACTCCTACGAGCAGTACTTC; CDR3 protein: CASSIVSSSYSYEQYF
clone size: NA; J gene: TRBJ2-5; V gene: TRBV18; D gene: NA; CDR3 DNA: TGTGCCAGCTCACGATGGGAGAGGGACCAAGAGACCCAGTACTTC; CDR3 protein: CASSRWERDQETQYF
clone size: NA; J gene: TRBJ1-3; V gene: TRBV19; D gene: NA; CDR3 DNA: TGTGCCAGTAGCCCAGCAACAGGGATCTCTGGAAACACCATATATTTT; CDR3 protein: CASSPATGISGNTIYF
clone size: NA; J gene: TRBJ2-7; V gene: TRBV5-1; D gene: TRBD2; CDR3 DNA: TGCGCCAGCAGCATGACTAGCGGAGCGTACGAGCAGTACTTC; CDR3 protein: CASSMTSGAYEQYF
clone size: NA; J gene: TRBJ2-1; V gene: TRBV4-1; D gene: NA; CDR3 DNA: TGCGCCAGCAGCCAAGATGTGACCGTTTCCTACAATGAGCAGTTCTTC; CDR3 protein: CASSQDVTVSYNEQFF
clone size: NA; J gene: TRBJ1-4; V gene: TRBV7-9; D gene: NA; CDR3 DNA: TGTGCCAGCAGCCTGGACGCAACTAATGAAAAACTGTTTTTT; CDR3 protein: CASSLDATNEKLFF
clone size: NA; J gene: TRBJ1-1; V gene: TRBV6-1; D gene: NA; CDR3 DNA: TGTGCCAGCAGTGGGCAACACCCAAACACTGAAGCTTTCTTT; CDR3 protein: CASSGQHPNTEAFF
clone size: NA; J gene: TRBJ2-3; V gene: TRBV5-1; D gene: TRBD2; CDR3 DNA: TGCGCCAGCAGCTCTTCTAGCGGGGGGGCTGATACGCAGTATTTT; CDR3 protein: CASSSSSGGADTQYF
clone size: NA; J gene: TRBJ2-5; V gene: TRBV15; D gene: TRBD1; CDR3 DNA: TGTGCCACCAGCAGAGATGTGGGACAGGGGGGTGGAGAGACCCAGTACTTC; CDR3 protein: CATSRDVGQGGGETQYF
clone size: few; J gene: TRBJ2-1; V gene: TRBV7-7; D gene: TRBD1; CDR3 DNA: TGTGCTAGCAGCCCAGGGGGCAGTGAGCAGTTCTTC; CDR3 protein: CASSPGGSEQFF
clone size: few; J gene: TRBJ1-2; V gene: TRBV6-1; D gene: NA; CDR3 DNA: TGTGCCAGCAGCGTCGAACCAGGGGATGGCTACACCTTC; CDR3 protein: CASSVEPGDGYTF
clone size: NA; J gene: TRBJ2-3; V gene: TRBV29-1; D gene: NA; CDR3 DNA: TGCAGCGTTGCTGCAGGGGAAGATACGCAGTATTTT; CDR3 protein: CSVAAGEDTQYF
clone size: NA; J gene: TRBJ1-2; V gene: TRBV29-1; D gene: NA; CDR3 DNA: TGCAGCGTTGAAGAATTTGTCGGCAGCCGCTCCACTACCTATGGCTACACCTTC; CDR3 protein: CSVEEFVGSRSTTYGYTF
clone size: NA; J gene: TRBJ2-1; V gene: TRBV5-4; D gene: NA; CDR3 DNA: TGTGCCAGCAGCTTCCTAGCTGAGCAGTTCTTC; CDR3 protein: CASSFLAEQFF
clone size: NA; J gene: TRBJ1-4; V gene: TRBV27; D gene: TRBD1; CDR3 DNA: TGTGCCAGCAGACCGGACAGGGGCATGCCAGCAACTAATGAAAAACTGTTTTTT; CDR3 protein: CASRPDRGMPATNEKLFF
clone size: NA; J gene: TRBJ1-1; V gene: TRBV19; D gene: NA; CDR3 DNA: TGTGCCAGTAGTAAGTCCTGGGGGTCTGAAGCTTTCTTT; CDR3 protein: CASSKSWGSEAFF